This passage covers 5 T cell receptor beta chains from one sample sequenced in a study of T cell clonality in common variable immunodeficiency. Only in-frame clones appear in the TCRdb table, and some are missing; sequencing was by immunoSEQ multiplex PCR. The repertoire consists of 60,000 to 75,000 clones, none detected only once. The sample taken for sequencing was peripheral blood mononuclear cells. The origin of the receptors is a person aged 18 to 70 in good health.

This clone was recorded many times. The read comes to an end 3 residues before the CDR3 does, leaving the germline J gene to fill in the end. The genes are TRBV6-1 and TRBJ1-1, with D possibly TRBD1 on 5 matching bases. V was pared by 0 bases and J by 1 base, with 12 bases between. The CDR3 totals 16 residues. The germline V gene has CDR1 MNHNS and CDR2 SASEGT. CDR3 residues: CASSEAVRTPNTEAFF. CDR3 DNA, as far as it was read: TGTGCCAGCAGTGAAGCCGTCCGGACACCGAACACTGAA.

This clone was detected many times. The CDR3 goes on 3 residues after the read ends, and that part is filled in from the germline J gene. The V and J genes are TRBV7-9 and TRBJ2-3; 10 bases align to TRBD2. CDR3 length equals 15 residues. Germline V gene sequence: CDR1 SEHNR, CDR2 FQNEAQ (reference sequence). Losses at the gene ends were 5 bases for V and 4 bases for J; bases not matched to a gene: 6. The CDR3 reads CASSPLAGVADTQYF. The sequenced CDR3 bases are TGTGCCAGCAGCCCCCTAGCGGGAGTGGCAGATACG.

This clone came up many times. The read is 3 residues too short to cover the CDR3 end, so that end is filled in from the germline J gene. The chain has TRBV7-3 and TRBJ2-2; tentatively, D is TRBD1 (5 bases). There are 13 residues in the CDR3. Germline V gene data show CDR1 as SGHTA and CDR2 as FQGTGA. V lost 5 bases, J lost 4 bases, and 8 bases lay in between. Partial CDR3 DNA: TGTGCCAGCAGCCCAGACAGCACCGGGGAG. Translation gives CASSPDSTGE. The full CDR3 reads CASSPDSTGELFF.

This clone was seen at least ten times. The CDR3 loop reads CSAVRPAEHNEQFF. CDR3 bases read: TGCAGTGCTGTTCGACCAGCGGAACACAATGAG. V and J are TRBV20-1 and TRBJ2-1; TRBD2 might be the D (5 bases). The sequenced fragment ends 3 residues before the CDR3 boundary, so the rest is inferred from the germline J gene. This CDR3 has 14 amino acids. Trimming pared 5 bases from V and 5 bases from J, leaving 16 bases between. Germline CDR1 is DFQATT and CDR2 is SNEGSKA (reference sequence).

At least ten counts were recorded for this clone. The read stops 3 residues short of the end of the CDR3; the missing end is completed from the germline J gene. This sequence joins TRBV20-1 and TRBJ1-2; D perhaps matches TRBD1 (6 bases). Trimming took off 6 bases at V and 5 bases at J, with 13 bases between the two ends. Germline V CDR1 and CDR2: DFQATT, SNEGSKA (reference sequence). The CDR3 is 12 residues long. The CDR3 region is CSATKQGYGYTF. The CDR3 bases that were read are TGCAGTGCGACGAAACAGGGTTATGGC.